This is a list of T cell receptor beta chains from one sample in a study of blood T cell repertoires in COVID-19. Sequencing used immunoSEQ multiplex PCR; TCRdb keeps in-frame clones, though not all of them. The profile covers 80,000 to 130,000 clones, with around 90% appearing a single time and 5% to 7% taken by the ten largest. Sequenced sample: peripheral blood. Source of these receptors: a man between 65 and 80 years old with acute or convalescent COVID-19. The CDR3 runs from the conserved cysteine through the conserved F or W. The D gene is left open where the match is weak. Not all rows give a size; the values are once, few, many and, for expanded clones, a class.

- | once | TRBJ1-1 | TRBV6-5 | TGTGCCAGCATCACCATGGGGGGTAGAACTGAAGCTTTCTTT | CASITMGGRTEAFF
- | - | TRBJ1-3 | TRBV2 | TGTGCCAGCAGTCAATCAACATGGTCTGGAAACACCATATATTTT | CASSQSTWSGNTIYF
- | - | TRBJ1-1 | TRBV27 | TGTGCCAGCAGTTTATATCCGGCGGGAATGGGTACTGAAGCTTTCTTT | CASSLYPAGMGTEAFF
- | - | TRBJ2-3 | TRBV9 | TGTGCCAGCAGCGTAGGGCTCGTTAGCACAGATACGCAGTATTTT | CASSVGLVSTDTQYF
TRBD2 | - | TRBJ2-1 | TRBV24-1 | TGTGCCACCAGTGATTCTGCTGCGGGAGGCAATGAGCAGTTCTTC | CATSDSAAGGNEQFF
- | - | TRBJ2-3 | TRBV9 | TGTGCCAGCAGCCCCTCCTCCGGGGGTGGGTTGGGTACGCAGTATTTT | CASSPSSGGGLGTQYF
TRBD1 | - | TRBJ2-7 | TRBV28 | TGTGCCAGCAGACAGCTCCTAGGACAGGGGGCCTACGAGCAGTACTTC | CASRQLLGQGAYEQYF
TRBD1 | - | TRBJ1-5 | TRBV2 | TGTGCCAGCAGCCCGGACAGGGCCGATCAGCCCCAGCATTTT | CASSPDRADQPQHF
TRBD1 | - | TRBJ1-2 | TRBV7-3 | TGTGCCAGCAGCCGTGACAGGGGGGACGGCTACACCTTC | CASSRDRGDGYTF
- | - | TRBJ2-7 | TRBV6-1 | TGTGCCAGCAGTGAACTGGCCGCTCAGGGGAAGGGCGAGCAGTACTTC | CASSELAAQGKGEQYF
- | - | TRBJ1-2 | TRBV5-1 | TGCGCCAGCAGCTTGCGCGGTGGCTACACCTTC | CASSLRGGYTF
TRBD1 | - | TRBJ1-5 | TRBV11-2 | TGTGCCAGCGGGACAGGTCTGAATCAGCCCCAGCATTTT | CASGTGLNQPQHF
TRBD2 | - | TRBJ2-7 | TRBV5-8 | TGTGCCAGCAGCTTAACTAGCGGGGTCTCCTACGAGCAGTACTTC | CASSLTSGVSYEQYF
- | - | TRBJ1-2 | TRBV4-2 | TGTGCCAGCAGCCAAGATCACAGGGAGGGCTATGGCTACACCTTC | CASSQDHREGYGYTF
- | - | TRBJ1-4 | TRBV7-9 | TGTGCCAGCAGCTTCGGCAGGGTGAATTCTAATGAAAAACTGTTTTTT | CASSFGRVNSNEKLFF
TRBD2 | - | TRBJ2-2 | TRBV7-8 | TGTGCCAGCAGCTCACTAGCGGGGGGGCCCGCCGGGGAGCTGTTTTTT | CASSSLAGGPAGELFF
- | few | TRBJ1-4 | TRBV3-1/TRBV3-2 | TGTGCCAGCAGCACCCGACAAGGGGCGAATGAAAAACTGTTTTTT | CASSTRQGANEKLFF
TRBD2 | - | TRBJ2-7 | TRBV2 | TGTGCCAGCAGACAAGGGTGGACTAGCGGGATAATAGACGAGCAGTACTTC | CASRQGWTSGIIDEQYF
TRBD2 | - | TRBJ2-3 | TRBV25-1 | TGTGCCAGCAGTGAACCTAGCGGGAGGCCAGATACGCAGTATTTT | CASSEPSGRPDTQYF
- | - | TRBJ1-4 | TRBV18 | TGTGCCAGCTCACCAGGAGCGACTAATGAAAAACTGTTTTTT | CASSPGATNEKLFF
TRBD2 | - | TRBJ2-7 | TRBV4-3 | TGCGCCAGCAGCGAATCACGGGCTAGCGGGACCTACGAGCAGTACTTC | CASSESRASGTYEQYF
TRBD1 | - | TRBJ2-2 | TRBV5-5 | TGTGCCAGCAGCCGGGACAGGGGTACCGGGGAGCTGTTTTTT | CASSRDRGTGELFF
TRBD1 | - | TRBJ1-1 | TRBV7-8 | TGTGCCAGCAGCTTTACCGGGACAGGGGCTGAAGCTTTCTTT | CASSFTGTGAEAFF
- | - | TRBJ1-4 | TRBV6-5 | TGTGCCAGCACCGACGGGGGGTATAGTGAAAAACTGTTTTTT | CASTDGGYSEKLFF
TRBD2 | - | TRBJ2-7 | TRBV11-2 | TGTGCCAGCAGCTTAGGCGCGGGACTAACCTACGAGCAGTACTTC | CASSLGAGLTYEQYF
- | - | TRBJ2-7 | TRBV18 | TGTGCCAGCTCACCGATGCAGGGTAGAGTCTACGAGCAGTACTTC | CASSPMQGRVYEQYF
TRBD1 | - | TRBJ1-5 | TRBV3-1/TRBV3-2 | TGTGCCAGCAGCGGTGGAGGACAGGGGGATCAGCCCCAGCATTTT | CASSGGGQGDQPQHF
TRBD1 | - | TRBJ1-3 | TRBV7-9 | TGTGCCAGCAGCTCCTTTTCAGGGACAGTTGGAAACACCATATATTTT | CASSSFSGTVGNTIYF
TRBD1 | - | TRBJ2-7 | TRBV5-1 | TGCGCCAGCAGCTTGGCAAACAGGGGTGACGAGCAGTACTTC | CASSLANRGDEQYF
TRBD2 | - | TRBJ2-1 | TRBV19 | TGTGCCAGTAGTACCCTCCTACTAGCGGGTTTTTACAATGAGCAGTTCTTC | CASSTLLLAGFYNEQFF
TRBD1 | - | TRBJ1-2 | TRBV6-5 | TGTGCCAGCAGCCTTACAGGGGCGGATGGCTACACCTTC | CASSLTGADGYTF
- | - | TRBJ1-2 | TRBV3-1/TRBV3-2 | TGTGCCAGCAGCCAAGTTGGAGGGGCGGGTGGCTACACCTTC | CASSQVGGAGGYTF
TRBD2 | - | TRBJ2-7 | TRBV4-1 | TGCGCCAGCAGCCGTCTTGGCGGGAGGTTAGACGAGCAGTACTTC | CASSRLGGRLDEQYF
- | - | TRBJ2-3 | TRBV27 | TGTGCCAGCAGTCCAGGAGCGGGTACTAGCACAGATACGCAGTATTTT | CASSPGAGTSTDTQYF
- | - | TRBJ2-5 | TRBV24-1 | TGTGCCACCAGTGATTCTGGGGGGGCCCAAGAGACCCAGTACTTC | CATSDSGGAQETQYF
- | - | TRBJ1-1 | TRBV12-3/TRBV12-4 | TGTGCCAGCAGTTTGTCGGGGAACACTGAAGCTTTCTTT | CASSLSGNTEAFF
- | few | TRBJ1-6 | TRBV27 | TGTGCCAGCAACAATCTGGGCTGGGTAAATTCACCCCTCCACTTT | CASNNLGWVNSPLHF
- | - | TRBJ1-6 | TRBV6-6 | TGTGCCAGCTACGGGTCTCAGTCGTCTTCACCCCTCCACTTT | CASYGSQSSSPLHF
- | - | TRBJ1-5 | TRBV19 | TGTGCCAGTAGTATCAGGGTTAGCAATCAGCCCCAGCATTTT | CASSIRVSNQPQHF
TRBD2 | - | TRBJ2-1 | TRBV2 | TGTGCCAGCCACTGGACTAGCGGGGGGGCCTCCGATGAGCAGTTCTTC | CASHWTSGGASDEQFF
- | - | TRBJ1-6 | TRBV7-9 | TGTGCCAGCAGCGGACAGAGTTCACCCCTCCACTTT | CASSGQSSPLHF
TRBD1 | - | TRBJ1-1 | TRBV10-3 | TGTGCCATCAGTGGGGACAGATTGAACACTGAAGCTTTCTTT | CAISGDRLNTEAFF
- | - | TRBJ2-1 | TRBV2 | TGTGCCAGCATGAGACAGGAGTCCTACAATGAGCAGTTCTTC | CASMRQESYNEQFF
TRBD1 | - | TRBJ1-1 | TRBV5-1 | TGCGCCAGCAGCCCCCAGGACAGGGGGCTCACTGAAGCTTTCTTT | CASSPQDRGLTEAFF
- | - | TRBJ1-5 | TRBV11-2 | TGTGCCAGCAGCCCGCGTTTGGGACTTGATCAGCCCCAGCATTTT | CASSPRLGLDQPQHF
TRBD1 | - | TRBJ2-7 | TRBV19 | TGTGCCAGTAGTATCCAGGGGGACGAGCAGTACTTC | CASSIQGDEQYF
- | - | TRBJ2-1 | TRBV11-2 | TGTGCCAGCAGCTTACGGGACGGGAGCTCCTACAATGAGCAGTTCTTC | CASSLRDGSSYNEQFF
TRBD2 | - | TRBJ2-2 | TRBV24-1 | TGTGCCACCAGTTCCCCTCTGCAACGGGAGGGTAGGTCCGGGGAGCTGTTTTTT | CATSSPLQREGRSGELFF
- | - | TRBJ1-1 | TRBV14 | TGTGCCAGCAGCCCAAGGGGCCTTCGGGCTTTCTTT | CASSPRGLRAFF
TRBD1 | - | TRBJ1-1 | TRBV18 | TGTGCCAGCTCAGACAGGGGAATCACTGAAGCTTTCTTT | CASSDRGITEAFF
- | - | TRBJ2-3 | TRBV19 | TGTGCCAGTAGTATAGGGGACTCCTTCCCGGGGACGCAGTATTTT | CASSIGDSFPGTQYF
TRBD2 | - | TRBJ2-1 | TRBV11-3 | TGTGCCAGCAGCTTAAGGAGCGGGAGGATAATAAATGAGCAGTTCTTC | CASSLRSGRIINEQFF